This T cell receptor (beta chain) is from a study of blood T cell repertoires in COVID-19. Study in general: Both acute and convalescent COVID-19 samples were obtained from the United States, Italy and Spain. From T cells, B-cell-depleted T cells, or PBMCs came the material, which was cDNA or gDNA.

Repertoires were generated with immunoSEQ multiplex PCR, while TCRdb's copy carries only in-frame clones and drops some. Of about 530,000 clones listed, 85% to 90% were seen once; the top ten hold roughly 8%. Trimming took 6 bases from V and 1 from J; bases not matched to a gene: 11. The CDR3 has 15 residues. CDR1 SQVTM and CDR2 ANQGSEA come from the germline V gene. The Seattle site enrolled patients during active infection and followed them longitudinally. The source is a woman in her fifties or sixties with COVID-19, enrolled during active disease. The chain is built from TRBV29-1 and TRBJ2-7, with 8 bases fitting TRBD1. Sequencing was carried out using peripheral blood. The CDR3 reads CSVEPAQGESYEQYF. CDR3 nucleotides: TGCAGCGTCGAACCCGCACAGGGGGAATCCTACGAGCAGTACTTC.